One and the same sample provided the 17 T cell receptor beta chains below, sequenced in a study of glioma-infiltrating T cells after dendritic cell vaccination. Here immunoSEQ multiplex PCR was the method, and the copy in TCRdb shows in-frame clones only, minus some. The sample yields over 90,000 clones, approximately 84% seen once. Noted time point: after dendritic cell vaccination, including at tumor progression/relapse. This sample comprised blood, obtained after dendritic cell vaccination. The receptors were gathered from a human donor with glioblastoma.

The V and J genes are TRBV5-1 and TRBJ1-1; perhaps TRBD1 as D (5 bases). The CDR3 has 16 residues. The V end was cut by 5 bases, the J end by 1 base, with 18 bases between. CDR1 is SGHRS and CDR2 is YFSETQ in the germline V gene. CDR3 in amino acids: CASRTAQGLSNTEAFF. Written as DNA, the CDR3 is TGCGCCAGCAGGACCGCTCAGGGACTGTCGAACACTGAAGCTTTCTTT.

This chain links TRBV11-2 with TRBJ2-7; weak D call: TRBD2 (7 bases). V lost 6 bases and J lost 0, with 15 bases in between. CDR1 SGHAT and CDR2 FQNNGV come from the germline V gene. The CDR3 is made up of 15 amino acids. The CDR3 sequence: CASRSPGGLSYEQYF. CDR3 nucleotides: TGTGCCAGCAGATCGCCCGGGGGGCTCTCCTACGAGCAGTACTTC. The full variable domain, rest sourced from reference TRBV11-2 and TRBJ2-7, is EAGVAQSPRYKIIEKRQSVAFWCNPISGHATLYWYQQILGQGPKLLIQFQNNGVVDDSQLPKDRFSAERLKGVDSTLKIQPAKLEDSAVYLCASRSPGGLSYEQYFGPGTRLTVT.

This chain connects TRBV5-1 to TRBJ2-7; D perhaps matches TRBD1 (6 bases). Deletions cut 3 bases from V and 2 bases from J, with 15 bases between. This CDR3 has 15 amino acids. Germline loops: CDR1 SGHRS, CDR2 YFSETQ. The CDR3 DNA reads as TGCGCCAGCAGCTCTTCGGGGTCAGGGGCCTACGAGCAGTACTTC. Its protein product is CASSSSGSGAYEQYF.

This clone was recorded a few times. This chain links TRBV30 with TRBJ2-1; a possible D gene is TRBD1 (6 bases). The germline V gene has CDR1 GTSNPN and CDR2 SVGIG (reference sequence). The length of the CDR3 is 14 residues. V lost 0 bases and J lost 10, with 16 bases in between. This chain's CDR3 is CAWSVLVGAGEQFF. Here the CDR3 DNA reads TGTGCCTGGAGTGTACTTGTGGGGGCGGGCGAGCAGTTCTTC.

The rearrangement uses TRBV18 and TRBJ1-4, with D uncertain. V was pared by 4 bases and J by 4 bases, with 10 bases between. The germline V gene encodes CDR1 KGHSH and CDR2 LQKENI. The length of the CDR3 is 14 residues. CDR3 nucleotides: TGTGCCAGCTCACGGTTCAGGTTTAATGAAAAACTGTTTTTT. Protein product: CASSRFRFNEKLFF.

The chain's CDR3 is CASSLGGAYNEQFF. CDR3 in DNA: TGTGCCAGCAGTTTAGGGGGGGCATACAATGAGCAGTTCTTC. The rearrangement joins TRBV27 to TRBJ2-1, with a possible D match to TRBD2 (7 bases). CDR1 is MNHEY and CDR2 is SMNVEV in the germline V gene (reference sequence). Trimming stripped 2 bases from V and 4 bases from J, with 9 bases between. CDR3 size: 14 residues.

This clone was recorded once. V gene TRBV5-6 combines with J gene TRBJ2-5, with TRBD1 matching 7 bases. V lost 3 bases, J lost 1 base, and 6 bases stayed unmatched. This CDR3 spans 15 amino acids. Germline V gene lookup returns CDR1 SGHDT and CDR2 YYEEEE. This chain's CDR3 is CASSSMDRFQETQYF. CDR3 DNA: TGTGCCAGCAGCTCCATGGACAGGTTCCAAGAGACCCAGTACTTC.

CDR3 nucleotides: TGCGCCAGCAGCCAAGATCGGACTAGCGGGGGGGGGAGCTCTGGGGCCAACGTCCTGACTTTC. Protein product: CASSQDRTSGGGSSGANVLTF. The chain joins TRBV4-1 to TRBJ2-6, with 15 nucleotides matching TRBD2. This CDR3 has 21 amino acids. Germline assignment: CDR1 MGHRA and CDR2 YSYEKL. V gave up 0 bases and J gave up 0 bases; unmatched junction bases: 6.

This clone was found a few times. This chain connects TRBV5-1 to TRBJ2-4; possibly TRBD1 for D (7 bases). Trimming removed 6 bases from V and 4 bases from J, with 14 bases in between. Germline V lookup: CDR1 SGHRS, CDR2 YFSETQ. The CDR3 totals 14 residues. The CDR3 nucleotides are TGCGCCAGCAAGGCAGGGGGAGGTAAAAACATTCAGTACTTC. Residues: CASKAGGGKNIQYF.

The DNA of the CDR3 is TGTGCCAGCAGCTTCAGCGGGAGCGAGACCGGGGAGCTGTTTTTT. As protein: CASSFSGSETGELFF. The genes are TRBV7-3 and TRBJ2-2, with 8 bases fitting TRBD2. The CDR3 sequence is 15 residues long. The ends lost 3 bases at V and 5 bases at J; junction bases unmatched: 5. The germline CDR1 and CDR2 sequences are SGHTA and FQGTGA.

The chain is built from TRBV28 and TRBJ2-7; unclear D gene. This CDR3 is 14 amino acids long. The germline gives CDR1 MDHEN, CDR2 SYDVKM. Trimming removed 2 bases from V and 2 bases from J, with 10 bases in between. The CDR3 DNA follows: TGTGCCAGCAGTTTAACCAGGCCCCCCTACGAGCAGTACTTC. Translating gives CASSLTRPPYEQYF. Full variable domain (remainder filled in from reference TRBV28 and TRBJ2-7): DVKVTQSSRYLVKRTGEKVFLECVQDMDHENMFWYRQDPGLGLRLIYFSYDVKMKEKGDIPEGYSVSREKKERFSLILESASTNQTSMYLCASSLTRPPYEQYFGPGTRLTVT.

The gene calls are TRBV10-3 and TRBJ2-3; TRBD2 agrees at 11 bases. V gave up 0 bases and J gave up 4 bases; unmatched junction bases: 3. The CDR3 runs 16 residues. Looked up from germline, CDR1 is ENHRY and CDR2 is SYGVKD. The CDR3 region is CAISESISGGADTQYF. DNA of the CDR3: TGTGCCATCAGTGAGTCAATTAGCGGGGGGGCAGATACGCAGTATTTT.

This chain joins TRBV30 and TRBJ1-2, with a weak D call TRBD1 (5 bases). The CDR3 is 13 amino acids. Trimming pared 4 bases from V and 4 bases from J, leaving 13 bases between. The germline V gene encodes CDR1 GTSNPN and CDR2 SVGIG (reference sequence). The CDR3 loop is CAWNGGSPYGYTF. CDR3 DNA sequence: TGTGCCTGGAATGGGGGGTCCCCCTATGGCTACACCTTC.

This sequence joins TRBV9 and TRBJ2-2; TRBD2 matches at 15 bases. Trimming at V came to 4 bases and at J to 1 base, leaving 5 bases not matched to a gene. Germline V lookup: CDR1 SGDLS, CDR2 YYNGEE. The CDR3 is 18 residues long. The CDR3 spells CASSLGLAGGGNTGELFF. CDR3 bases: TGTGCCAGCAGCCTGGGACTAGCGGGAGGCGGGAACACCGGGGAGCTGTTTTTT.

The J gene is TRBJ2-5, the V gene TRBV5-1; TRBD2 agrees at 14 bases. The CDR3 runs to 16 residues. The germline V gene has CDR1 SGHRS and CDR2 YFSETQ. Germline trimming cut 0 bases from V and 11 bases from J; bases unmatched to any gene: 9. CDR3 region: CASSLGLAGGPGEQYF. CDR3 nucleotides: TGCGCCAGCAGCTTGGGACTAGCGGGAGGGCCGGGAGAGCAGTACTTC.

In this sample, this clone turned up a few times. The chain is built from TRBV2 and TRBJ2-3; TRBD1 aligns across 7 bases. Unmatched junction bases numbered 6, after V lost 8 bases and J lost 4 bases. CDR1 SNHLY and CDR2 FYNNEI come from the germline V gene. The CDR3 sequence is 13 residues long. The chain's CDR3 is CASGDSPPDTQYF. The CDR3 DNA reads TGTGCCAGCGGGGACAGTCCTCCAGATACGCAGTATTTT.

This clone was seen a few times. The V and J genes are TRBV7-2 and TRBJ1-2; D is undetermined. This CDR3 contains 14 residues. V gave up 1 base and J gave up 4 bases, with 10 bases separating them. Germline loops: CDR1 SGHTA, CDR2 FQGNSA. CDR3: CASSLGTGSYGYTF. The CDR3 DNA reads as TGTGCCAGCAGCTTAGGGACGGGATCCTATGGCTACACCTTC.